A selection of T cell receptor beta chains follows, all from one sample in a study of vaccination effects on CD4 cells after COVID-19. Libraries were prepared by immunoSEQ multiplex PCR; TCRdb keeps only in-frame clonotypes and omits some of them. Of around 44,000 clones listed, less than 85% are singletons. These TCRs are of unknown antigen specificity. The material sequenced was CD4+ T cells from PBMCs cultured without peptide, taken after COVID-19 vaccination. Receptor source: a human donor who had a prior SARS-CoV-2 infection. Both conserved end residues are part of each CDR3. Each record gives: CDR3 DNA, CDR3 protein, V gene, clone size, J gene, D gene. D genes are given only for firm matches. Rows may omit the clone size; those that give it use once, few, many or a size class.

CDR3nt: TGTGCCAGCAGCTTAGAGAGGAACACTGAAGCTTTCTTT; CDR3aa: CASSLERNTEAFF; v_gene: TRBV11-3; abundance: .; j_gene: TRBJ1-1; d_gene: .
CDR3nt: TGCAGTGCTAGTCTTCTAGCGGGAGTCGGCGAGCAGTACTTC; CDR3aa: CSASLLAGVGEQYF; v_gene: TRBV20-1; abundance: few; j_gene: TRBJ2-7; d_gene: TRBD2
CDR3nt: TGTGCCAGCAGCTCCCAATCCGGGACTAGCGGGCCTTGGTACTTC; CDR3aa: CASSSQSGTSGPWYF; v_gene: TRBV7-2; abundance: few; j_gene: TRBJ2-7; d_gene: TRBD2
CDR3nt: TGTGCCAGCAGTGGGTTCGACCGAGAGACCCAGTACTTC; CDR3aa: CASSGFDRETQYF; v_gene: TRBV2; abundance: .; j_gene: TRBJ2-5; d_gene: .
CDR3nt: TGTGCCAGCAGCCTACAAGTAGCGGGAGGGGATACGCAGTATTTT; CDR3aa: CASSLQVAGGDTQYF; v_gene: TRBV7-2; abundance: .; j_gene: TRBJ2-3; d_gene: TRBD2
CDR3nt: TGTGCCAGCAGCCGCGTACCAAATTCACCCCTCCACTTT; CDR3aa: CASSRVPNSPLHF; v_gene: TRBV7-3; abundance: .; j_gene: TRBJ1-6; d_gene: .
CDR3nt: TGTGCCAGCAGTGACTCGGAGGGAGGGCCAGATACGCAGTATTTT; CDR3aa: CASSDSEGGPDTQYF; v_gene: TRBV6-4; abundance: .; j_gene: TRBJ2-3; d_gene: TRBD2
CDR3nt: TGTGCCAGCAGTACTAGCGGGGGGCTCTACGAGCAGTACTTC; CDR3aa: CASSTSGGLYEQYF; v_gene: TRBV2; abundance: .; j_gene: TRBJ2-7; d_gene: TRBD2
CDR3nt: TGCGCCAGCAGCTTGGCTACAGAGACCACCGGGGAGCTGTTTTTT; CDR3aa: CASSLATETTGELFF; v_gene: TRBV5-1; abundance: .; j_gene: TRBJ2-2; d_gene: .
CDR3nt: TGTGCCAGCTCACCCTATAGCAATCAGCCCCAGCATTTT; CDR3aa: CASSPYSNQPQHF; v_gene: TRBV18; abundance: .; j_gene: TRBJ1-5; d_gene: .
CDR3nt: TGTGCCAGTAGTACAGGGGGCGGAGGTGAGAAACTGTTTTTT; CDR3aa: CASSTGGGGEKLFF; v_gene: TRBV19; abundance: .; j_gene: TRBJ1-4; d_gene: TRBD1
CDR3nt: TGTGCCAGCAGCAATGAATTACCCGGACAGGGAGATCAAGAGACCCAGTACTTC; CDR3aa: CASSNELPGQGDQETQYF; v_gene: TRBV21-1; abundance: .; j_gene: TRBJ2-5; d_gene: .
CDR3nt: TGTGCCAGCAGCCAAGACCGGACGGGGACTTACGAGCAGTACTTC; CDR3aa: CASSQDRTGTYEQYF; v_gene: TRBV4-2; abundance: .; j_gene: TRBJ2-7; d_gene: .
CDR3nt: TGTGCCAGCAGCGGGCGACTAGCGGGGCCCTACGAGCAGTACTTC; CDR3aa: CASSGRLAGPYEQYF; v_gene: TRBV11-2; abundance: few; j_gene: TRBJ2-7; d_gene: TRBD2
CDR3nt: TGCGCCAGCAGCTTGGCAGCGACAGCTACCTACGAGCAGTACTTC; CDR3aa: CASSLAATATYEQYF; v_gene: TRBV5-1; abundance: .; j_gene: TRBJ2-7; d_gene: .
CDR3nt: TGTGCCAGCAGCTTGGATAGCCTGAACACTGAAGCTTTCTTT; CDR3aa: CASSLDSLNTEAFF; v_gene: TRBV5-4; abundance: .; j_gene: TRBJ1-1; d_gene: .
CDR3nt: TGTGCCAGCTTCGACTATCAGGTATCCAGTGGCTCCTACAATGAGCAGTTCTTC; CDR3aa: CASFDYQVSSGSYNEQFF; v_gene: TRBV2; abundance: .; j_gene: TRBJ2-1; d_gene: .
CDR3nt: TGTGCCAGTAGCGAGGGGTGGGCTAATGAAAAACTGTTTTTT; CDR3aa: CASSEGWANEKLFF; v_gene: TRBV19; abundance: .; j_gene: TRBJ1-4; d_gene: .
CDR3nt: TGTGCCAGCAGCTTAGGGACTAGCGGGAGTACAGATACGCAGTATTTT; CDR3aa: CASSLGTSGSTDTQYF; v_gene: TRBV5-8; abundance: .; j_gene: TRBJ2-3; d_gene: TRBD2
CDR3nt: TGTGCCAGCGGAGGAATTTGGGGGGGGCTCCACGAGCAGTACTTC; CDR3aa: CASGGIWGGLHEQYF; v_gene: TRBV7-9; abundance: .; j_gene: TRBJ2-7; d_gene: .
CDR3nt: TGTGCCAGCATGAGAGGGACGGGCGATCAGCCCCAGCATTTT; CDR3aa: CASMRGTGDQPQHF; v_gene: TRBV2; abundance: .; j_gene: TRBJ1-5; d_gene: .
CDR3nt: TGTGCCAGCAGCGTAAGCCTCCTGGGAGCGGGGGGGCCGACAGATACGCAGTATTTT; CDR3aa: CASSVSLLGAGGPTDTQYF; v_gene: TRBV9; abundance: .; j_gene: TRBJ2-3; d_gene: TRBD2
CDR3nt: TGTGCCAGCAGCTCCACACAGCCGACTAGCGGGGGGCGGAACGGGGAGCTGTTTTTT; CDR3aa: CASSSTQPTSGGRNGELFF; v_gene: TRBV7-9; abundance: .; j_gene: TRBJ2-2; d_gene: TRBD2
CDR3nt: TGTGCCAGCAGTTGGGACAGGTACTACGAGCAGTACTTC; CDR3aa: CASSWDRYYEQYF; v_gene: TRBV5-6; abundance: .; j_gene: TRBJ2-7; d_gene: TRBD1
CDR3nt: TGTGCCAGTAGCCGATACAGGGGGCCTGGAATTGAGCAGTACTTC; CDR3aa: CASSRYRGPGIEQYF; v_gene: TRBV19; abundance: once; j_gene: TRBJ2-7; d_gene: TRBD1
CDR3nt: TGTGCCAGCAGTTCGGGGTACAAGCAGTTCTTC; CDR3aa: CASSSGYKQFF; v_gene: TRBV12-3/TRBV12-4; abundance: .; j_gene: TRBJ2-1; d_gene: .
CDR3nt: TGTGCCAGCAGCTCGGACCTTTGGGGGAGCTCTGGGGCCAACGTCCTGACTTTC; CDR3aa: CASSSDLWGSSGANVLTF; v_gene: TRBV11-2; abundance: .; j_gene: TRBJ2-6; d_gene: .
CDR3nt: TGTGCCAGCAGGGGGACAGGGGGCGCAGATACGCAGTATTTT; CDR3aa: CASRGTGGADTQYF; v_gene: TRBV2; abundance: .; j_gene: TRBJ2-3; d_gene: TRBD1
CDR3nt: TGCGCCAGCAGCTTGGCTCGGGGACAAGACTATGGCTACACCTTC; CDR3aa: CASSLARGQDYGYTF; v_gene: TRBV5-1; abundance: .; j_gene: TRBJ1-2; d_gene: .
CDR3nt: TGTGCCAGCAGTCCCCAGGGACAATCAAGCTCCTACAATGAGCAGTTCTTC; CDR3aa: CASSPQGQSSSYNEQFF; v_gene: TRBV6-6; abundance: .; j_gene: TRBJ2-1; d_gene: .
CDR3nt: TGTGCCAGCTCACCCCCCGACGGTAGAAGAAAGACCCAGTACTTC; CDR3aa: CASSPPDGRRKTQYF; v_gene: TRBV18; abundance: once; j_gene: TRBJ2-5; d_gene: .
CDR3nt: TGCGCCAGCAGCCACCCTGGGACTAGCGGGGGAGGGGCAGATACGCAGTATTTT; CDR3aa: CASSHPGTSGGGADTQYF; v_gene: TRBV4-1; abundance: once; j_gene: TRBJ2-3; d_gene: TRBD2
CDR3nt: TGTGCCAGCAGCCGAGTGGTCTATCAGCCCCAGCATTTT; CDR3aa: CASSRVVYQPQHF; v_gene: TRBV4-2; abundance: .; j_gene: TRBJ1-5; d_gene: .
CDR3nt: TGTGCCAGCAGCTCCGGGACTCACTATGGCTACACCTTC; CDR3aa: CASSSGTHYGYTF; v_gene: TRBV11-2; abundance: .; j_gene: TRBJ1-2; d_gene: .
CDR3nt: TGTGCCAGCAGCGTAGCCAGCGGGAGGGAAACAGATACGCAGTATTTT; CDR3aa: CASSVASGRETDTQYF; v_gene: TRBV9; abundance: .; j_gene: TRBJ2-3; d_gene: TRBD2
CDR3nt: TGCGCCAGCAGCTCCGGACAGGGCGGCTATGGCTACACCTTC; CDR3aa: CASSSGQGGYGYTF; v_gene: TRBV5-1; abundance: few; j_gene: TRBJ1-2; d_gene: TRBD1
CDR3nt: TGTGCCAGCAGTACTTACTACGAGCAGTACTTC; CDR3aa: CASSTYYEQYF; v_gene: TRBV6-2/TRBV6-3; abundance: .; j_gene: TRBJ2-7; d_gene: .
CDR3nt: TGTGCCAGCAGCCTCTCGAAGACAGGCGGGTACAATGAGCAGTTCTTC; CDR3aa: CASSLSKTGGYNEQFF; v_gene: TRBV2; abundance: .; j_gene: TRBJ2-1; d_gene: .
CDR3nt: TGTGCCAGCAGCTTAGAAGGCTTTAGCTCCTACAATGAGCAGTTCTTC; CDR3aa: CASSLEGFSSYNEQFF; v_gene: TRBV11-2; abundance: .; j_gene: TRBJ2-1; d_gene: .
CDR3nt: TGTGCCAGCGGGTCTCAGTCAAGCTCCTACGAGCAGTACTTC; CDR3aa: CASGSQSSSYEQYF; v_gene: TRBV11-3; abundance: few; j_gene: TRBJ2-7; d_gene: .
CDR3nt: TGCGCCAGCAGCACGTCTAGCGGCACAGATACGCAGTATTTT; CDR3aa: CASSTSSGTDTQYF; v_gene: TRBV5-1; abundance: .; j_gene: TRBJ2-3; d_gene: .
CDR3nt: TGTGCCAGCAGTAGACAGGTCTATAATTCACCCCTCCACTTT; CDR3aa: CASSRQVYNSPLHF; v_gene: TRBV6-4; abundance: .; j_gene: TRBJ1-6; d_gene: .
CDR3nt: TGTGCCAGCAGCCAAGTGGGCCGCGACAATGAGCAGTTCTTC; CDR3aa: CASSQVGRDNEQFF; v_gene: TRBV4-2; abundance: once; j_gene: TRBJ2-1; d_gene: .
CDR3nt: TGCGCCAGCAGCTTGGCCCTAGCGGGGGATATGGAGACCCAGTACTTC; CDR3aa: CASSLALAGDMETQYF; v_gene: TRBV5-1; abundance: .; j_gene: TRBJ2-5; d_gene: TRBD2
CDR3nt: TGTGCCAGCTCCATGTGGGGAGAGACCCAGTACTTC; CDR3aa: CASSMWGETQYF; v_gene: TRBV11-2; abundance: .; j_gene: TRBJ2-5; d_gene: .
CDR3nt: TGTGCCAGCAGCTTAGTAATGAATACTAACCAGCCCCAGCATTTT; CDR3aa: CASSLVMNTNQPQHF; v_gene: TRBV5-5; abundance: .; j_gene: TRBJ1-5; d_gene: .
CDR3nt: TGCGCCAGCAGCCACCGACAGGGGACCCACGAGCAGTACTTC; CDR3aa: CASSHRQGTHEQYF; v_gene: TRBV4-3; abundance: .; j_gene: TRBJ2-7; d_gene: TRBD1
CDR3nt: TGTGCCAGCAGCCAAGCTGAAGGAAGATACGAGCAGTACTTC; CDR3aa: CASSQAEGRYEQYF; v_gene: TRBV4-2; abundance: .; j_gene: TRBJ2-7; d_gene: .
CDR3nt: TGTGCCAGCAGCCTACTGACAGGGGGCGCTGCAGTTAGCACCGGGGAGCTGTTTTTT; CDR3aa: CASSLLTGGAAVSTGELFF; v_gene: TRBV5-4; abundance: .; j_gene: TRBJ2-2; d_gene: TRBD1
CDR3nt: TGTGCCAGCAGCCAAGATTGGGGGGGCTCCCGTCGAAACACCATATATTTT; CDR3aa: CASSQDWGGSRRNTIYF; v_gene: TRBV14; abundance: .; j_gene: TRBJ1-3; d_gene: .
CDR3nt: TGTGCCAGCAGAGACAGGGGGAATACCTACGAGCAGTACTTC; CDR3aa: CASRDRGNTYEQYF; v_gene: TRBV28; abundance: .; j_gene: TRBJ2-7; d_gene: TRBD1
CDR3nt: TGTGCCAGCAAGCCTGGGACAGGGATGAACACTGAAGCTTTCTTT; CDR3aa: CASKPGTGMNTEAFF; v_gene: TRBV7-2; abundance: .; j_gene: TRBJ1-1; d_gene: TRBD1
CDR3nt: TGTGCCAGCAGCCAAGTATGGGGGTTTTCGGCAGATACGCAGTATTTT; CDR3aa: CASSQVWGFSADTQYF; v_gene: TRBV3-1/TRBV3-2; abundance: .; j_gene: TRBJ2-3; d_gene: .
CDR3nt: TGTGCCAGCAGCTTGACCGGGACAGGGAAGAACAATGAGCAGTTCTTC; CDR3aa: CASSLTGTGKNNEQFF; v_gene: TRBV5-4; abundance: few; j_gene: TRBJ2-1; d_gene: TRBD1
CDR3nt: TGTGCCAGCAGCTTTTTCGGACGGGAAGATCAGCCCCAGCATTTT; CDR3aa: CASSFFGREDQPQHF; v_gene: TRBV5-8; abundance: .; j_gene: TRBJ1-5; d_gene: .